The rows below give T cell receptor beta chains drawn from one sample of a study of T cells expressing NK-cell markers. TCRdb reprocessed the 5' RACE reads, with one entry per CDR3 protein and no DNA. The record lists hundreds of thousands of distinct CDR3 sequences, of which the ten most abundant hold roughly 7.2%. The sequencing input was blood T cells: a sorted CD56 or NKG2C T cell subset, CD4+ or CD8+ T cells, or bulk PBMC T cells (not recorded which). Source of these receptors: a woman aged 18 to 75 in good health. Each CDR3 is given with its conserved first and last residue.

j_call: TRBJ2-4; v_call: TRBV3-1; cdr3_length: 14; cdr3_aa: CASRNKWGKNIQYF
j_call: TRBJ1-2; v_call: TRBV5-1; cdr3_length: 13; cdr3_aa: CASSFRSGTEHTF
j_call: TRBJ1-6; v_call: TRBV4-1; cdr3_length: 17; cdr3_aa: CASSQDYPVSYNSPLHF
j_call: TRBJ2-7; v_call: TRBV7-8; cdr3_length: 15; cdr3_aa: CASSRGHMDGYEQYF
j_call: TRBJ1-1; v_call: TRBV7-6; cdr3_length: 15; cdr3_aa: CASSLAGTGNTEAFF
j_call: TRBJ2-2; v_call: TRBV12-3/TRBV12-4; cdr3_length: 16; cdr3_aa: CASKGFWGSNTGELFF
j_call: TRBJ2-1; v_call: TRBV29-1; cdr3_length: 17; cdr3_aa: CSVAGLAGMSSYNEQFF
j_call: TRBJ2-1; v_call: TRBV18; cdr3_length: 15; cdr3_aa: CASSPPLSGQGEQFF
j_call: TRBJ2-7; v_call: TRBV9; cdr3_length: 18; cdr3_aa: CASSVDARGLAGINEQYF
j_call: TRBJ1-5; v_call: TRBV12-3/TRBV12-4; cdr3_length: 14; cdr3_aa: CASSGQLSNQPQHF
j_call: TRBJ2-2; v_call: TRBV5-6; cdr3_length: 14; cdr3_aa: CASSPTAGVGELFF
j_call: TRBJ2-2; v_call: TRBV7-3; cdr3_length: 14; cdr3_aa: CASSLPLNTGELFF
j_call: TRBJ2-1; v_call: TRBV7-9; cdr3_length: 13; cdr3_aa: CASSYRTSNEQFF
j_call: TRBJ1-5; v_call: TRBV19; cdr3_length: 16; cdr3_aa: CASSTEGALSNQPQHF
j_call: TRBJ1-2; v_call: TRBV6-1; cdr3_length: 13; cdr3_aa: CASSRSANYGYTF
j_call: TRBJ1-3; v_call: TRBV5-4; cdr3_length: 15; cdr3_aa: CASTVQGAEGNTIYF
j_call: TRBJ2-3; v_call: TRBV4-2; cdr3_length: 16; cdr3_aa: CASSQVAVKGTDTQYF
j_call: TRBJ2-2; v_call: TRBV5-8; cdr3_length: 17; cdr3_aa: CASTFAAYLGVTGELFF
j_call: TRBJ1-1; v_call: TRBV7-2; cdr3_length: 17; cdr3_aa: CASSLIRGRAGNTEAFF
j_call: TRBJ1-1; v_call: TRBV19; cdr3_length: 14; cdr3_aa: CASSTRQGGTEAFF
j_call: TRBJ1-3; v_call: TRBV29-1; cdr3_length: 13; cdr3_aa: CSASEGGGNTIYF
j_call: TRBJ1-5; v_call: TRBV7-2; cdr3_length: 15; cdr3_aa: CASSPRGDSNQPQHF
j_call: TRBJ2-5; v_call: TRBV7-9; cdr3_length: 12; cdr3_aa: CASRDRVETQYF
j_call: TRBJ1-4; v_call: TRBV5-1; cdr3_length: 16; cdr3_aa: CASSLSGGATNEKLFF
j_call: TRBJ2-7; v_call: TRBV28; cdr3_length: 15; cdr3_aa: CASREQGSYSYEQYF
j_call: TRBJ1-4; v_call: TRBV7-9; cdr3_length: 14; cdr3_aa: CASSSNQVYEKLFF
j_call: TRBJ1-1; v_call: TRBV20-1; cdr3_length: 12; cdr3_aa: CSARIRDTEAFF
j_call: TRBJ2-3; v_call: TRBV20-1; cdr3_length: 12; cdr3_aa: CSATGGTDTQYF
j_call: TRBJ1-6; v_call: TRBV5-1; cdr3_length: 16; cdr3_aa: CASSRRQGRDNSPLHF
j_call: TRBJ1-5; v_call: TRBV7-2; cdr3_length: 14; cdr3_aa: CASSRQGGNQPQHF
j_call: TRBJ2-2; v_call: TRBV18; cdr3_length: 17; cdr3_aa: CASSPSLGGANTGELFF
j_call: TRBJ1-1; v_call: TRBV12-3/TRBV12-4; cdr3_length: 14; cdr3_aa: CASSLARGVGEAFF
j_call: TRBJ1-3; v_call: TRBV12-5; cdr3_length: 14; cdr3_aa: CAGSEGLGGNTIYF
j_call: TRBJ2-2; v_call: TRBV21-1; cdr3_length: 13; cdr3_aa: CASRDRGHGELFF
j_call: TRBJ2-1; v_call: TRBV20-1; cdr3_length: 14; cdr3_aa: CSAAGRSYSDEQFF
j_call: TRBJ2-3; v_call: TRBV7-9; cdr3_length: 16; cdr3_aa: CASSHNDISSTDTQYF
j_call: TRBJ2-1; v_call: TRBV12-3/TRBV12-4; cdr3_length: 11; cdr3_aa: CASSTAGTYHF
j_call: TRBJ1-1; v_call: TRBV29-1; cdr3_length: 14; cdr3_aa: CSVAGQGPNTEAFF
j_call: TRBJ2-7; v_call: TRBV5-4; cdr3_length: 14; cdr3_aa: CASSFLAVRSEQYF
j_call: TRBJ1-2; v_call: TRBV20-1; cdr3_length: 12; cdr3_aa: CSAYRGVVGYTF
j_call: TRBJ1-5; v_call: TRBV20-1; cdr3_length: 14; cdr3_aa: CSAARDRGNQPQHF
j_call: TRBJ1-5; v_call: TRBV11-2; cdr3_length: 16; cdr3_aa: CASSLGTGLRDQPQHF
j_call: TRBJ1-1; v_call: TRBV7-8; cdr3_length: 12; cdr3_aa: CASSEGFTEAFF
j_call: TRBJ1-2; v_call: TRBV29-1; cdr3_length: 13; cdr3_aa: CSVENAGGYGYTF
j_call: TRBJ2-1; v_call: TRBV4-3; cdr3_length: 16; cdr3_aa: CASSQELASSYNEQFF
j_call: TRBJ2-1; v_call: TRBV12-3/TRBV12-4; cdr3_length: 13; cdr3_aa: CASSLTSPNEQFF
j_call: TRBJ2-5; v_call: TRBV20-1; cdr3_length: 17; cdr3_aa: CSARGLLAGKYQETQYF
j_call: TRBJ2-1; v_call: TRBV11-3; cdr3_length: 15; cdr3_aa: CASSPGGRPLNEQFF
j_call: TRBJ1-6; v_call: TRBV7-9; cdr3_length: 16; cdr3_aa: CASSLREGPSNSPLHF
j_call: TRBJ2-3; v_call: TRBV6-5; cdr3_length: 16; cdr3_aa: CASSYSSGLLTDTQYF
j_call: TRBJ1-1; v_call: TRBV7-9; cdr3_length: 13; cdr3_aa: CASSLADRVKCFF
j_call: TRBJ2-5; v_call: TRBV5-5; cdr3_length: 13; cdr3_aa: CASSVTGKETQYF
j_call: TRBJ2-3; v_call: TRBV7-3; cdr3_length: 17; cdr3_aa: CASSLTPGVGGADTQYF
j_call: TRBJ1-2; v_call: TRBV12-3/TRBV12-4; cdr3_length: 12; cdr3_aa: CASSLTEYGYTF
j_call: TRBJ2-3; v_call: TRBV20-1; cdr3_length: 11; cdr3_aa: CSGASSDTQYF
j_call: TRBJ1-5; v_call: TRBV12-3/TRBV12-4; cdr3_length: 15; cdr3_aa: CASSPRGGLGQPQHF
j_call: TRBJ1-4; v_call: TRBV7-9; cdr3_length: 14; cdr3_aa: CASSPTVVKEKLFF
j_call: TRBJ2-1; v_call: TRBV6-1; cdr3_length: 16; cdr3_aa: CASSQLAVGAYNEQFF